This T cell receptor (beta chain) was profiled in a study of control samples from healthy donors and cancer patients. Repertoires were generated with immunoSEQ multiplex PCR, while TCRdb's copy carries only in-frame clones and drops some. The repertoire consists of fewer than 200,000 clones, with under 96% occurring once and the leading ten covering just over 1%. The CDR3 spans 18 residues. V was pared by 0 bases and J by 4 bases, with 10 bases of the junction left unmatched. Germline lookup yields CDR1 SGHAT and CDR2 FQNNGV. The receptor was derived from a woman aged 30 to 39 in good health. The chain combines TRBV11-2 with TRBJ2-1; TRBD2 aligns across 9 bases. Sequenced: blood. This CDR3 is CASSLDPLAGASYNEQFF. CDR3 coding DNA: TGTGCCAGCAGCTTAGACCCCTTAGCGGGGGCCTCTTACAATGAGCAGTTCTTC.